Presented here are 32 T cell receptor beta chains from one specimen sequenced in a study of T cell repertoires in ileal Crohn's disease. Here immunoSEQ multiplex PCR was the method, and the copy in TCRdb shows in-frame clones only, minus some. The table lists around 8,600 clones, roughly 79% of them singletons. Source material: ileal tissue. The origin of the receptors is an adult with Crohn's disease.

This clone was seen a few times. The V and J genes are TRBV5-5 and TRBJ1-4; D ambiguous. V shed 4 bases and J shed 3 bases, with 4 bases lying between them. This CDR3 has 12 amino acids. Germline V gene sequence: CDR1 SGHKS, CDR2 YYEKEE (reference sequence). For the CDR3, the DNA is TGTGCCAGCAGCCCCTCTAATGAAAAACTGTTTTTT. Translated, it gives CASSPSNEKLFF.

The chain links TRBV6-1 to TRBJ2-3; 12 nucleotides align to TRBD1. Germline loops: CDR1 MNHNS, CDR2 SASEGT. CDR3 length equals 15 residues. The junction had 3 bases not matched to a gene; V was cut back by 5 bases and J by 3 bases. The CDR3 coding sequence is TGTGCCAGCAGTAGGGACAGGGGGCTGACAGATACGCAGTATTTT. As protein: CASSRDRGLTDTQYF.

The CDR3 loop reads CASSPDPQGDYGYTF. CDR3 sequence (DNA): TGCGCCAGCAGCCCGGACCCACAGGGGGACTATGGCTACACCTTC. This chain joins TRBV5-1 and TRBJ1-2, with 8 bases that match TRBD1. CDR1 and CDR2 (germline): SGHRS, YFSETQ. This CDR3 is 15 amino acids long. Trimming cost V 4 bases and J 3 bases; bases outside gene matches: 8.

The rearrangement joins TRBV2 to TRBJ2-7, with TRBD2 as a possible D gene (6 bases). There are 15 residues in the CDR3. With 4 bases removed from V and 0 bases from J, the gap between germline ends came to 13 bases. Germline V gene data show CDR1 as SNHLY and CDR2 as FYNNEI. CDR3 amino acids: CASSAFRGSSYEQYF. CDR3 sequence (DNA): TGTGCCAGCAGTGCCTTCCGGGGGAGCTCCTACGAGCAGTACTTC.

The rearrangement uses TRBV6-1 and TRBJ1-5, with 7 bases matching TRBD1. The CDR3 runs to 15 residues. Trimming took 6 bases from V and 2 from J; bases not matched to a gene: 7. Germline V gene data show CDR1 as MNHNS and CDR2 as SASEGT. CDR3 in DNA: TGTGCCAGCAGGGAGACAGGGATGGGCAATCAGCCCCAGCATTTT. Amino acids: CASRETGMGNQPQHF.

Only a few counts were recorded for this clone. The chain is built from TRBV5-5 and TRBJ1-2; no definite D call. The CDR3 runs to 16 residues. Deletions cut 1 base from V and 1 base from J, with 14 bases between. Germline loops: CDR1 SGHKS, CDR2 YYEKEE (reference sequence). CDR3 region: CASSLSQAGLNYGYTF. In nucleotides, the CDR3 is TGTGCCAGCAGCTTGAGCCAGGCCGGACTTAACTATGGCTACACCTTC.

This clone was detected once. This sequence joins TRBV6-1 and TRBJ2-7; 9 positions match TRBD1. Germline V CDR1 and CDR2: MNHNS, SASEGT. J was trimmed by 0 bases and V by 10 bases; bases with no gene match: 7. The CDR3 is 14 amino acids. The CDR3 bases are TGTGCCACTACGGGACAGGGTTTCTCCTACGAGCAGTACTTC. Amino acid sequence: CATTGQGFSYEQYF.

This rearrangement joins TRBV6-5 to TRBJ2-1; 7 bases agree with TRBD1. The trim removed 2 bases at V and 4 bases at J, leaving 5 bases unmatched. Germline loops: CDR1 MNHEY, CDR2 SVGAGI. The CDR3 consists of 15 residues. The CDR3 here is CASSYPRQGYNEQFF. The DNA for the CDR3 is TGTGCCAGCAGTTACCCCCGACAGGGTTACAATGAGCAGTTCTTC.

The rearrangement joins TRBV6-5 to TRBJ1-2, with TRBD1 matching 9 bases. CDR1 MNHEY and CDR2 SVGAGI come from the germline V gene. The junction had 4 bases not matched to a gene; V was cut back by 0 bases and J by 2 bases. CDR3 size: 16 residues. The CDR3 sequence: CASSYSETGGNYGYTF. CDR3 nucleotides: TGTGCCAGCAGTTACTCTGAGACAGGGGGGAACTATGGCTACACCTTC.

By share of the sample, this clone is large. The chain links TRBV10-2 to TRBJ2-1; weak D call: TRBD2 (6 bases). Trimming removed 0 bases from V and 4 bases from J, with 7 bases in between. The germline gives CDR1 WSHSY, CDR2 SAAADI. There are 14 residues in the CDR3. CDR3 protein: CASSESAGYNEQFF. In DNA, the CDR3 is TGCGCCAGCAGTGAGTCCGCGGGGTACAATGAGCAGTTCTTC.

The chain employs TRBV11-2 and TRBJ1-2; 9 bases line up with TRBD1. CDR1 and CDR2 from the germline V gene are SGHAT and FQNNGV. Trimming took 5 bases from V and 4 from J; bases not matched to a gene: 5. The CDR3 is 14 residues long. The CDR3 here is CASSIGQGIYGYTF. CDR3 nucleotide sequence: TGTGCCAGCAGCATCGGACAGGGGATCTATGGCTACACCTTC.

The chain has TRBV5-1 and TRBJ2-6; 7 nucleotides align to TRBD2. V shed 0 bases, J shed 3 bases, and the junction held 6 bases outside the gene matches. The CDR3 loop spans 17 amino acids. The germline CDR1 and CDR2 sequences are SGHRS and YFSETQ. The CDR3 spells CASSLAPGGSGANVLTF. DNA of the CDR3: TGCGCCAGCAGCTTGGCCCCGGGAGGAAGTGGGGCCAACGTCCTGACTTTC.

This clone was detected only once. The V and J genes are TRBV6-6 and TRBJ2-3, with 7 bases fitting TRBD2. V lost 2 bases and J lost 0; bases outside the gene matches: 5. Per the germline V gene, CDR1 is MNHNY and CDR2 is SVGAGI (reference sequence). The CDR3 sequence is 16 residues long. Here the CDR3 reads CASSYERGNSTDTQYF. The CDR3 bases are TGTGCCAGCAGTTACGAGCGGGGCAATAGCACAGATACGCAGTATTTT.

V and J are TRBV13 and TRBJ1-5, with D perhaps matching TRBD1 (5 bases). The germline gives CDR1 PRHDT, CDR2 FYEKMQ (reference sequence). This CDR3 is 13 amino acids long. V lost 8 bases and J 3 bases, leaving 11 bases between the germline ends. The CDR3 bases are TGTGCCAGCTCCTCGGGGGTCAATCAGCCCCAGCATTTT. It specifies CASSSGVNQPQHF.

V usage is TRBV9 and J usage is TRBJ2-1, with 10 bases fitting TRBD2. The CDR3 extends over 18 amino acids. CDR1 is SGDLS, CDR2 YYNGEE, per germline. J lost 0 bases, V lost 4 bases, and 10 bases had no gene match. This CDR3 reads CASSRTVAGGPSYNEQFF. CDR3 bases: TGTGCCAGCAGCCGCACTGTAGCGGGAGGCCCCTCCTACAATGAGCAGTTCTTC.

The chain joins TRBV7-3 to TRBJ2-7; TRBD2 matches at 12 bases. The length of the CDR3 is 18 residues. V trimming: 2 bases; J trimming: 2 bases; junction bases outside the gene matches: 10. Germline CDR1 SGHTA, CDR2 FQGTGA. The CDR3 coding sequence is TGTGCCAGCAGCTTAGGGGCTAGCGGGGGGGTTACCCCCTACGAGCAGTACTTC. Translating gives CASSLGASGGVTPYEQYF.

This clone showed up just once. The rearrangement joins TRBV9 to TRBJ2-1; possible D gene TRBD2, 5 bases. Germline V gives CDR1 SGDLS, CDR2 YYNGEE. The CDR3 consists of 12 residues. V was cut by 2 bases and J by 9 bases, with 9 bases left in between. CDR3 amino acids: CASSVGVGEQFF. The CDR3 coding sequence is TGTGCCAGCAGCGTCGGGGTAGGTGAGCAGTTCTTC. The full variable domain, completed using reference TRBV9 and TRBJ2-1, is DSGVTQTPKHLITATGQRVTLRCSPRSGDLSVYWYQQSLDQGLQFLIQYYNGEERAKGNILERFSAQQFPDLHSELNLSSLELGDSALYFCASSVGVGEQFFGPGTRLTVL.

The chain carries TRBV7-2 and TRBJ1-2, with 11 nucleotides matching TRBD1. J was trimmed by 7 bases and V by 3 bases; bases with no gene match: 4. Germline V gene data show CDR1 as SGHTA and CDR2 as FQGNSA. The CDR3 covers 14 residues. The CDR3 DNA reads TGTGCCAGCAGCTTTAGGACAGGGGGCCGTGGCTACACCTTC. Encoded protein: CASSFRTGGRGYTF.

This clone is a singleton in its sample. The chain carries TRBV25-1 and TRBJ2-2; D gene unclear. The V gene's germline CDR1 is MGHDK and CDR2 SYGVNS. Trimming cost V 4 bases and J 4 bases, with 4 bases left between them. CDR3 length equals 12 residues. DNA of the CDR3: TGTGCCAGCAGTGGGAGCACCGGGGAGCTGTTTTTT. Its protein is CASSGSTGELFF. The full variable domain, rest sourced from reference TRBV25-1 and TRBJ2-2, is EADIYQTPRYLVIGTGKKITLECSQTMGHDKMYWYQQDPGMELHLIHYSYGVNSTEKGDLSSESTVSRIRTEHFPLTLESARPSHTSQYLCASSGSTGELFFGEGSRLTVL.

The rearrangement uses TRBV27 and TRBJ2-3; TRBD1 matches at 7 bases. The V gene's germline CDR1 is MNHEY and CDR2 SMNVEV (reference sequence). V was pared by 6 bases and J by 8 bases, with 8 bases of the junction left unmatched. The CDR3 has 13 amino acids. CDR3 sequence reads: CASSTRQGSTQYF. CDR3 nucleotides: TGTGCCAGCAGCACCCGACAGGGAAGTACGCAGTATTTT.

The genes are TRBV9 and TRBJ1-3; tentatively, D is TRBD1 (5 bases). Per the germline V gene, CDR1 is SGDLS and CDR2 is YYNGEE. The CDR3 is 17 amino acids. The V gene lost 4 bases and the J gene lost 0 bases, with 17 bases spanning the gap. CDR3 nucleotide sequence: TGTGCCAGCAGCACAGGCGTGGGCAGCTACTCTGGAAACACCATATATTTT. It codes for CASSTGVGSYSGNTIYF.

The CDR3: CASSLKAGGSYSNQPQHF. The CDR3 bases are TGTGCCAGCAGCTTAAAGGCCGGGGGTTCTTATAGCAATCAGCCCCAGCATTTT. The chain joins TRBV7-8 to TRBJ1-5; weak D call: TRBD1 (5 bases). The CDR3 runs 18 residues. Deletions cut 2 bases from V and 0 bases from J, with 17 bases between. From germline, CDR1 is SGHVS and CDR2 FQNEAQ.

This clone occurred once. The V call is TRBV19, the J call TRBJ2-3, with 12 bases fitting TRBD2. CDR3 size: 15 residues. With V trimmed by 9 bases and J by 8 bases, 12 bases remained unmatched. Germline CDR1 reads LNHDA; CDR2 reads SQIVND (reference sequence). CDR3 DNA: TGTGCCAGCCGACCACTAGCGGGAGGAAGGGGTACGCAGTATTTT. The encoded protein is CASRPLAGGRGTQYF.

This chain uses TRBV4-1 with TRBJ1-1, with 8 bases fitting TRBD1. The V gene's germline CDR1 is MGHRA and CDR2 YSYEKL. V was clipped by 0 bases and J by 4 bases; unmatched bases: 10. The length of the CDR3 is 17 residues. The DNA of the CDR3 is TGCGCCAGCAGCCAAGATCCAGGGACAGGACATTTCACTGAAGCTTTCTTT. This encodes CASSQDPGTGHFTEAFF.

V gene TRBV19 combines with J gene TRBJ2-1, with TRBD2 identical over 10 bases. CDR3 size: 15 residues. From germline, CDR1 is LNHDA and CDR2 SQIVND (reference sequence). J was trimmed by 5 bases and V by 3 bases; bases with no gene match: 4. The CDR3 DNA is TGTGCCAGTAGTATTAGCGGGAGGCCTGACAATGAGCAGTTCTTC. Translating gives CASSISGRPDNEQFF.

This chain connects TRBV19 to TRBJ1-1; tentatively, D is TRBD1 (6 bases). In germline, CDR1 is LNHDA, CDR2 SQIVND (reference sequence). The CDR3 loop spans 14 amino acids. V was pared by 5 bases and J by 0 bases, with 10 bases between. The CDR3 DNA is TGTGCCAGTAGTCATGCAGGGGTGAACACTGAAGCTTTCTTT. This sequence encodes CASSHAGVNTEAFF.

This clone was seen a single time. CDR3 amino acids: CASSAGTGPGQPQHF. CDR3 in DNA: TGTGCCAGCAGCGCCGGGACAGGGCCCGGTCAGCCCCAGCATTTT. This chain links TRBV9 with TRBJ1-5; the match to TRBD1 covers 9 bases. This CDR3 has 15 amino acids. The germline gives CDR1 SGDLS, CDR2 YYNGEE. The V and J ends lost 3 bases and 6 bases, in that order; junction bases with no gene match: 7.

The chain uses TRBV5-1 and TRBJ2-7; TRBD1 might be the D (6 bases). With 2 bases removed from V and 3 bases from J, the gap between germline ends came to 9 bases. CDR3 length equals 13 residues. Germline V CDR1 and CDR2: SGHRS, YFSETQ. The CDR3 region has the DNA TGCGCCAGCAGCTTCCGGGACAACTACGAGCAGTACTTC. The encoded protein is CASSFRDNYEQYF.

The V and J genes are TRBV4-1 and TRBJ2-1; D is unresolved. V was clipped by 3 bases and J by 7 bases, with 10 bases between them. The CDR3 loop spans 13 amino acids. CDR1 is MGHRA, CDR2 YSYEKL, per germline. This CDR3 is CASSQSSVNEQFF. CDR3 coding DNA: TGCGCCAGCAGCCAGTCAAGCGTGAATGAGCAGTTCTTC.

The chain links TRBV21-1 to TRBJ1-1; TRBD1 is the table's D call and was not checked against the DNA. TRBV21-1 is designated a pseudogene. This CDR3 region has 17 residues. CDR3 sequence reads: CASSKGKSPGTAKGAFF. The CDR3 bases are TGTGCCAGCAGCAAAGGTAAGAGCCCAGGGACAGCCAAGGGAGCTTTCTTT.

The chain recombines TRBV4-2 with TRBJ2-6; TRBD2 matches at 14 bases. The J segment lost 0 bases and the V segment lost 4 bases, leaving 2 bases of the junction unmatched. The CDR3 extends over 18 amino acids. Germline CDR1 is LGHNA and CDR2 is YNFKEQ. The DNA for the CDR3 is TGTGCCAGCAGCCGGACTAGCGGGGGGTCCTCTGGGGCCAACGTCCTGACTTTC. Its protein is CASSRTSGGSSGANVLTF.

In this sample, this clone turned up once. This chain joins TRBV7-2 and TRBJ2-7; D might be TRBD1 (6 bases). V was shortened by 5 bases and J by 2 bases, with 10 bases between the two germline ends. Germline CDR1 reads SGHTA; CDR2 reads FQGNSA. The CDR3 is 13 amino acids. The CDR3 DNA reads TGTGCCAGCAGCACCCGGACAGCCTACGAGCAGTACTTC. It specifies CASSTRTAYEQYF.